This TCR beta chain stems from a study of T cell repertoires in cytomegalovirus infection. Whole-study context: Indications of both CMV infection and matching HLA type were provided by public TCR beta signatures.

This clonotype was seen many times. The target antigen is unknown. The trim removed 6 bases at V and 7 bases at J, leaving 5 bases unmatched. There are 14 residues in the CDR3. CDR1 is SEHNR and CDR2 is FQNEAQ in the germline V gene (reference sequence). TCRdb called the reads again in MiXCR, with one record for every CDR3 protein. The sample holds about 830,000 distinct CDR3 sequences, about 31% seen once. The TCR sequence derives from a human donor in good health (CMV status not recorded). Some clones in this sample may be carry-over from other donors' samples. This sequence joins TRBV7-9 and TRBJ1-6, with TRBD1 matching over 8 bases. The starting material was cultured CD8+ T cells from PBMCs, obtained from culture after CMV antigen stimulation. The CDR3 DNA is TGTGCCAGCAGAAGCGGACAGGGCAATTCACCCCTCCACTTT. This codes for CASRSGQGNSPLHF.